The entry below gives a single TCR beta chain sequence along with its context. TEMRA cells were FACS-enriched, with CD8+ and CD4+ T cells isolated negatively. With random hexamers, roughly 0.5 to 1 ug RNA was reverse transcribed. TCR beta CDR3 was amplified by immunoSEQ covering 54 Vbeta and 13 Jbeta. Each CDR3 protein gets one entry after TCRdb re-called the immunoSEQ multiplex PCR reads with MiXCR. Of about 210,000 distinct CDR3 sequences detected, around 93% appear once; the ten largest clones hold approximately 0.1%. The data were taken from a study of CD8 T cells in Susac syndrome. Trimming shortened V by 3 bases and J by 8 bases, and 9 bases separated the two germline ends. The CDR3 has 12 amino acids. The germline CDR1 and CDR2 sequences are SGHTA and FQGNSA.

This chain joins TRBV7-2 and TRBJ2-3, with D possibly matching TRBD2 (5 bases). The material sequenced was CD4+ T cells from PBMCs. This TCR came from a human donor in good health. Written as DNA, the CDR3 is TGTGCCAGCAGCTTCGGGATTTCTACGCAGTATTTT. It encodes CASSFGISTQYF.